This T cell receptor (beta chain) came from a study of T-cell reconstitution after alpha-beta-depleted transplantation in children. This CDR3 spans 14 amino acids. Per germline, CDR1 ENHRY and CDR2 SYGVKD. V lost 10 bases to trimming and J lost 4 bases; unmatched junction nucleotides: 11. Of note for this clonotype: Its target is not known.

Regarding the study as a whole: After transplant, at about two months, alpha-beta T cells were reportedly derived from several hundred expanded graft clones. A year post-transplant, T-cell counts and diversity derived mostly from newly produced T cells. High day-60 TCRbeta diversity in some patients came from surviving recipient T cells and thymic progenitors.

Unique molecular identifiers were incorporated when the TCRbeta library was constructed. TCRdb passed the PCR reads through MiXCR, listing each CDR3 protein once. The top ten hold around 30% of the sample, which has about 980,000 distinct CDR3 sequences, about 29% seen once. The receptor's source is a boy younger than two who had a stem cell transplant for SCID, so the T cells may come from the graft donor. The starting material was PBMCs, mostly from graft donor cells, obtained 360 days after TCRalphabeta/CD19-depleted stem cell transplant. The V and J genes are TRBV10-3 and TRBJ2-7, with TRBD1 matching 9 bases. The CDR3 sequence is CASGPGQGLYEQYF. DNA for the CDR3: TGTGCCAGCGGACCGGGACAGGGTCTTTACGAGCAGTACTTC.